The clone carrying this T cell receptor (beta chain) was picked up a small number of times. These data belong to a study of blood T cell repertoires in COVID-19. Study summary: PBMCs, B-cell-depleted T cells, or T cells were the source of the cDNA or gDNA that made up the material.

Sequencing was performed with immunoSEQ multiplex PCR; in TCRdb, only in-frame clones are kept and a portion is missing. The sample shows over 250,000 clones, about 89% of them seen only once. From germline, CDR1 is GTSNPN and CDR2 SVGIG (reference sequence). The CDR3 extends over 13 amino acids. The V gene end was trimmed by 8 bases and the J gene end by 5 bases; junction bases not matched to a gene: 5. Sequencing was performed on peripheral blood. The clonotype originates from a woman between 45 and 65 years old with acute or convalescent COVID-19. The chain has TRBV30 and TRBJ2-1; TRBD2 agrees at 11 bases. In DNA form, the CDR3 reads TGTGCCCTGGGACTAGCGGTCAACAATGAGCAGTTCTTC. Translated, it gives CALGLAVNNEQFF.